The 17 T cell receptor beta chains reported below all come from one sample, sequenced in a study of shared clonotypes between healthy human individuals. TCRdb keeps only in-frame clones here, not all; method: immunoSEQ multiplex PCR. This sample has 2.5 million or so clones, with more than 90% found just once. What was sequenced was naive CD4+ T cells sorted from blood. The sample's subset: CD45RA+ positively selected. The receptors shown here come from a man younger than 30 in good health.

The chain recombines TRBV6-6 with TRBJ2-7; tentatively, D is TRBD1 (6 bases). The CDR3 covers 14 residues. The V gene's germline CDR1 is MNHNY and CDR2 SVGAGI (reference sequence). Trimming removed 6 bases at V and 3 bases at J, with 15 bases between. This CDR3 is CASRTGTPDYEQYF. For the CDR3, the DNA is TGTGCCAGCAGGACCGGGACACCCGACTACGAGCAGTACTTC.

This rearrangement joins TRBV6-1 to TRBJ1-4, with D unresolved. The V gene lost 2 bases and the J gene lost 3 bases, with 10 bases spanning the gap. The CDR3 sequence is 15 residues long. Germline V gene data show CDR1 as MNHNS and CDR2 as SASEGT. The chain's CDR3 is CASSESLNPNEKLFF. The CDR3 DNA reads TGTGCCAGCAGTGAAAGTCTCAACCCTAATGAAAAACTGTTTTTT.

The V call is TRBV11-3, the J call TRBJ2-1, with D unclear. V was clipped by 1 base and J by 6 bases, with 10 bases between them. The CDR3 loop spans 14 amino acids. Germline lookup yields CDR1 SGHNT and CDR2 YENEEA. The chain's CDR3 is CASSLGASGNEQFF. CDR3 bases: TGTGCCAGCAGCTTAGGGGCCTCGGGCAATGAGCAGTTCTTC.

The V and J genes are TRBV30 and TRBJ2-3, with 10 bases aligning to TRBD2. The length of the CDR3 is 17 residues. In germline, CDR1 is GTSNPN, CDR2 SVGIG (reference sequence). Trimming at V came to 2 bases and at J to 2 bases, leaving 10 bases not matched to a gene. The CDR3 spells CAWSSRRTSGITDTQYF. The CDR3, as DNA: TGTGCCTGGAGTTCTAGGAGGACTAGCGGAATCACAGATACGCAGTATTTT.

The DNA for the CDR3 is TGTGCCAGTAGAAGACAGGGCCTAAATTCACCCCTCCACTTT. Translated, it gives CASRRQGLNSPLHF. The rearrangement uses TRBV19 and TRBJ1-6; 7 nucleotides align to TRBD1. V gave up 6 bases and J gave up 7 bases; unmatched junction bases: 6. The CDR3 runs to 14 residues. From germline, CDR1 is LNHDA and CDR2 SQIVND (reference sequence).

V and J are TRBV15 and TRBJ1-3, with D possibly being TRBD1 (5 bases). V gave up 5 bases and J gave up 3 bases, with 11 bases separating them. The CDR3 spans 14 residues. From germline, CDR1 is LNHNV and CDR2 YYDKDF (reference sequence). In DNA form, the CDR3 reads TGTGCCACCAGCGATGACAGTTTTGGAAACACCATATATTTT. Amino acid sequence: CATSDDSFGNTIYF.

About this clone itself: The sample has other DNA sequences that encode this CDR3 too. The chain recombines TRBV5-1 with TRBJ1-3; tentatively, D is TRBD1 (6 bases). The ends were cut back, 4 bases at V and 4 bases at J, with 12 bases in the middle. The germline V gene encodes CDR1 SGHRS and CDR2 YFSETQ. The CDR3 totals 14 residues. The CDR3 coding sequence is TGCGCCAGCAGCACACAGGGTCCCGGAAACACCATATATTTT. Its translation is CASSTQGPGNTIYF.

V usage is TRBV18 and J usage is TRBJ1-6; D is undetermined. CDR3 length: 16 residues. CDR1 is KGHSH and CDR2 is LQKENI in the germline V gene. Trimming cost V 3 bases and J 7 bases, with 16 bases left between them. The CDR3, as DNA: TGTGCCAGCTCACCGAACCGCCGGTCTTGGAATTCACCCCTCCACTTT. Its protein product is CASSPNRRSWNSPLHF.

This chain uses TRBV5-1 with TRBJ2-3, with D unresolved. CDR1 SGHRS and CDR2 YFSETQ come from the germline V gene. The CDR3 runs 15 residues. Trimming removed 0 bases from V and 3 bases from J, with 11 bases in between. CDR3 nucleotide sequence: TGCGCCAGCAGCTTGGCCGCGCCTCAAACAGATACGCAGTATTTT. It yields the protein CASSLAAPQTDTQYF.

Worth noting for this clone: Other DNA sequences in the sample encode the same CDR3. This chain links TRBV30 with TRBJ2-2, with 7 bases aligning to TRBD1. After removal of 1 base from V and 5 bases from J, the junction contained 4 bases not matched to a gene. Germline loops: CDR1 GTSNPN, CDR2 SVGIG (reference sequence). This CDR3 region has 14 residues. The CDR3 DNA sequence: TGTGCCTGGAGTGGACAGGGTGGAACCGGGGAGCTGTTTTTT. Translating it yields CAWSGQGGTGELFF.

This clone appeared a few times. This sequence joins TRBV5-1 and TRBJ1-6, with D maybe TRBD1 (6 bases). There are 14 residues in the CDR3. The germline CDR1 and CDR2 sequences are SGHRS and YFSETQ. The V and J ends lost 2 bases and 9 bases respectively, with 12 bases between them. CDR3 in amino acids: CASSFPGGSSPLHF. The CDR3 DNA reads TGCGCCAGCAGCTTCCCTGGGGGCAGTTCACCCCTCCACTTT. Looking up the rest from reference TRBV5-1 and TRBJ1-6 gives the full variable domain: KAGVTQTPRYLIKTRGQQVTLSCSPISGHRSVSWYQQTPGQGLQFLFEYFSETQRNKGNFPGRFSGRQFSNSRSEMNVSTLELGDSALYLCASSFPGGSSPLHFGNGTRLTVT.

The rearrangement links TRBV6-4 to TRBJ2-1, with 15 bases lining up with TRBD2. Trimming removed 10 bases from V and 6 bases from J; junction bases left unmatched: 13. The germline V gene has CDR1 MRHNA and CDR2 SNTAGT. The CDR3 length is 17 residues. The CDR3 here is CATSPGRTSGRANEQFF. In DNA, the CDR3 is TGTGCCACAAGCCCCGGGCGGACTAGCGGGAGGGCCAATGAGCAGTTCTTC.

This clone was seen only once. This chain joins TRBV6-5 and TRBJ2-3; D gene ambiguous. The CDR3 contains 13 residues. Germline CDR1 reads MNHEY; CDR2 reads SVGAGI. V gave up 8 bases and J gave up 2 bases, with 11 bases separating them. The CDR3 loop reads CASQGQFTDTQYF. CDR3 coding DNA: TGTGCCAGCCAAGGGCAGTTCACAGATACGCAGTATTTT.

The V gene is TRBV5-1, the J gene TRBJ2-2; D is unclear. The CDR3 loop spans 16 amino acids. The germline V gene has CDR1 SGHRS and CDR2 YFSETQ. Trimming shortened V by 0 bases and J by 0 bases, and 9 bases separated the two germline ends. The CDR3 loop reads CASSLVQPSNTGELFF. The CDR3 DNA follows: TGCGCCAGCAGCTTGGTCCAACCCTCGAACACCGGGGAGCTGTTTTTT.

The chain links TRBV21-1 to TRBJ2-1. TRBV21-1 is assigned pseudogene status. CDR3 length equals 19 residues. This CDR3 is CASSKTYLFGQEKYNEQFF. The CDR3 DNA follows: TGTGCCAGCAGCAAGACGTATCTTTTCGGGCAGGAAAAATACAATGAGCAGTTCTTC.

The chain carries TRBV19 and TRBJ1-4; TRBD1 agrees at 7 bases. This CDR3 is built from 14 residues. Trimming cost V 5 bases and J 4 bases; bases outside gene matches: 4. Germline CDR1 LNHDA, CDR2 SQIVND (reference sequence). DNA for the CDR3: TGTGCCAGTAGTGCGGGACAGCTTAATGAAAAACTGTTTTTT. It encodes CASSAGQLNEKLFF. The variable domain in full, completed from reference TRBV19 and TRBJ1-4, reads DGGITQSPKYLFRKEGQNVTLSCEQNLNHDAMYWYRQDPGQGLRLIYYSQIVNDFQKGDIAEGYSVSREKKESFPLTVTSAQKNPTAFYLCASSAGQLNEKLFFGSGTQLSVL.

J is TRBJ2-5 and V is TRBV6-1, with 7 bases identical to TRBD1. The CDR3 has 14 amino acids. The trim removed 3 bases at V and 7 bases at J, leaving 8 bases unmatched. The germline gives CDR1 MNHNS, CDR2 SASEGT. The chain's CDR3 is CASSETGYGGTQYF. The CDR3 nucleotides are TGTGCCAGCAGTGAGACAGGGTACGGCGGGACCCAGTACTTC.